These 31 T cell receptor beta chains originate from one sample sequenced in a study of blood T cell repertoires in COVID-19. The data were produced by immunoSEQ multiplex PCR, yet TCRdb's version contains in-frame clones alone and is incomplete. In the table there are about 96,000 clones, around 90% of which are singletons. Sample: peripheral blood. The receptors derive from a human donor with COVID-19, enrolled during active disease. The donor label of this sample is uncertain.

This clone was seen once. This CDR3 reads CASSSQGLAGSGELFF. CDR3 in DNA: TGTGCCAGCAGCTCGCAGGGACTAGCGGGTTCCGGGGAGCTGTTTTTT. The chain links TRBV11-3 to TRBJ2-2, with 12 nucleotides matching TRBD2. The CDR3 has 16 amino acids. Trimming at V came to 4 bases and at J to 6 bases, leaving 6 bases not matched to a gene. Germline lookup yields CDR1 SGHNT and CDR2 YENEEA.

This clone was observed once. The chain couples TRBV18 to TRBJ2-7, with 8 bases lining up with TRBD2. With 6 bases clipped from V and 0 bases from J, the junction kept 7 bases outside the gene matches. The length of the CDR3 is 15 residues. Germline CDR1 reads KGHSH; CDR2 reads LQKENI. In DNA form, the CDR3 reads TGTGCCAGCTCCCCGGGGAGCGGGGGCTCCTACGAGCAGTACTTC. Its protein product is CASSPGSGGSYEQYF.

The chain has TRBV6-5 and TRBJ1-5; perhaps TRBD1 as D (5 bases). The CDR3 has 15 amino acids. V lost 6 bases, J lost 2 bases, and 14 bases lay in between. Germline lookup yields CDR1 MNHEY and CDR2 SVGAGI. The CDR3 loop reads CASSLQPGGNQPQHF. In DNA form, the CDR3 reads TGTGCCAGCAGCCTTCAACCGGGGGGCAATCAGCCCCAGCATTTT.

A few counts support this clone. The genes are TRBV4-1 and TRBJ1-6; 9 bases fit TRBD1. Germline lookup yields CDR1 MGHRA and CDR2 YSYEKL. V was clipped by 4 bases and J by 7 bases; unmatched bases: 8. The CDR3 has 16 residues. The CDR3 DNA is TGCGCCAGCAGCCCTCCGCCCGGGACAGGGAATTCACCCCTCCACTTT. Its translation is CASSPPPGTGNSPLHF.

J is TRBJ1-4 and V is TRBV4-1, with a weak D call TRBD1 (5 bases). Trimming shortened V by 4 bases and J by 6 bases, and 15 bases separated the two germline ends. CDR1 and CDR2 (germline): MGHRA, YSYEKL. The CDR3 is 15 residues long. CDR3 nucleotides: TGCGCCAGCAGCCCCTTGCCGGAGGGGTATGAAAAACTGTTTTTT. This translates into CASSPLPEGYEKLFF.

This chain links TRBV19 with TRBJ2-2; 15 bases fit TRBD2. The ends lost 7 bases at V and 2 bases at J; junction bases unmatched: 8. This CDR3 has 18 amino acids. Germline loops: CDR1 LNHDA, CDR2 SQIVND (reference sequence). CDR3 in DNA: TGTGCCAGTACCCCGGGACTAGCGGGGGGCCAAAACACCGGGGAGCTGTTTTTT. It yields the protein CASTPGLAGGQNTGELFF.

V and J are TRBV30 and TRBJ1-1; 8 nucleotides align to TRBD1. CDR1 and CDR2 from the germline V gene are GTSNPN and SVGIG (reference sequence). The CDR3 contains 11 residues. V trimming: 5 bases; J trimming: 4 bases; junction bases outside the gene matches: 0. The CDR3: CAWGTGTEAFF. The CDR3 DNA reads as TGTGCCTGGGGGACAGGCACTGAAGCTTTCTTT.

The J gene is TRBJ2-5, the V gene TRBV21-1; whether TRBD1, the table's D call, matches the DNA was not checked. TRBV21-1 is reported as a pseudogene. There are 20 residues in the CDR3. CDR3 sequence: CASSKATSRLLTGGKETQYF. As DNA, the CDR3 is TGTGCCAGCAGCAAAGCGACAAGCCGGCTCTTGACAGGGGGGAAAGAGACCCAGTACTTC.

The V call is TRBV6-1, the J call TRBJ2-7; D not certain. The CDR3 runs to 13 residues. Per the germline V gene, CDR1 is MNHNS and CDR2 is SASEGT. Trimming stripped 2 bases from V and 4 bases from J, with 9 bases between. DNA of the CDR3: TGTGCCAGCAGTGAACGGTTGGAGTACGAGCAGTACTTC. Protein product: CASSERLEYEQYF.

The chain links TRBV12-3 or TRBV12-4 to TRBJ1-5; TRBD1 aligns across 7 bases. The V and J ends lost 7 bases and 9 bases, in that order; junction bases with no gene match: 6. The CDR3 length is 12 residues. This CDR3 is CASTQGDSPQHF. The DNA for the CDR3 is TGTGCCAGCACCCAGGGGGATTCGCCCCAGCATTTT.

The count of this clone is one. The chain combines TRBV11-2 with TRBJ2-3; 16 bases are a match to TRBD2. This CDR3 spans 19 amino acids. The germline gives CDR1 SGHAT, CDR2 FQNNGV. With V trimmed by 2 bases and J by 5 bases, 10 bases remained unmatched. Written as DNA, the CDR3 is TGTGCCAGCAGCTTACCTCCGGGACTAGCGGGGGGGCCTGTAGATACGCAGTATTTT. Its protein is CASSLPPGLAGGPVDTQYF.

V usage is TRBV6-5 and J usage is TRBJ2-7; D ambiguous. CDR1 is MNHEY and CDR2 is SVGAGI in the germline V gene. Trimming left V 7 bases short and J 3 bases short, with 7 bases between. This CDR3 has 11 amino acids. The DNA for the CDR3 is TGTGCCAGCATCCGGGTCTACGAGCAGTACTTC. This gives the protein CASIRVYEQYF.

The gene calls are TRBV7-4 and TRBJ2-6; the D gene is possibly TRBD1 (5 bases). The length of the CDR3 is 17 residues. The V gene lost 2 bases and the J gene lost 2 bases, with 13 bases spanning the gap. Germline lookup yields CDR1 SGHVT and CDR2 SQSDAQ. CDR3 residues: CASSLLLTGTGANVLTF. The CDR3, as DNA: TGTGCCAGCAGCTTACTCCTAACAGGAACTGGGGCCAACGTCCTGACTTTC.

The chain employs TRBV3-1 (or the pseudogene TRBV3-2) and TRBJ2-1; perhaps TRBD1 as D (6 bases). Germline loops: CDR1 LGHDT, CDR2 YNNKEL (reference sequence). This CDR3 comprises 18 residues. Trimming removed 4 bases from V and 2 bases from J, with 21 bases in between. CDR3 in amino acids: CASSLEVSVGAPYNEQFF. The CDR3 nucleotides read TGTGCCAGCAGCCTCGAAGTCTCCGTGGGGGCGCCCTACAATGAGCAGTTCTTC.

This clone qualifies as medium-sized. Other DNA sequences within the sample encode an identical CDR3. The V gene is TRBV5-1, the J gene TRBJ1-4; D possibly corresponds to TRBD1 (5 bases). CDR1 and CDR2 from the germline V gene are SGHRS and YFSETQ. V was cut by 0 bases and J by 6 bases, with 9 bases left in between. The CDR3 contains 14 residues. The DNA for the CDR3 is TGCGCCAGCAGCTTGGCGGGGGGAGATGAAAAACTGTTTTTT. Protein: CASSLAGGDEKLFF.

The chain uses TRBV6-5 and TRBJ1-5, with D tentatively TRBD1 (6 bases). Deletions cut 6 bases from V and 0 bases from J, with 9 bases between. Germline CDR1 and CDR2: MNHEY and SVGAGI. The CDR3 loop spans 14 amino acids. The CDR3, as DNA: TGTGCCAGCAGATGGACAGATAGCAATCAGCCCCAGCATTTT. Translating it yields CASRWTDSNQPQHF.

The J gene is TRBJ2-3, the V gene TRBV7-9, with 7 bases that match TRBD2. V lost 8 bases and J lost 6; bases outside the gene matches: 14. The CDR3 length is 15 residues. The germline V gene has CDR1 SEHNR and CDR2 FQNEAQ (reference sequence). CDR3 in amino acids: CASGGEQGSMDTQYF. CDR3 nucleotides: TGTGCCAGCGGGGGGGAGCAGGGTAGCATGGATACGCAGTATTTT.

The chain joins TRBV2 to TRBJ2-3; unclear D gene. V was pared by 4 bases and J by 5 bases, with 7 bases between. Per germline, CDR1 SNHLY and CDR2 FYNNEI. There are 12 residues in the CDR3. CDR3: CASSGLRDTQYF. In nucleotides, the CDR3 is TGTGCCAGCAGTGGTCTAAGAGATACGCAGTATTTT.

The chain employs TRBV30 and TRBJ2-5; TRBD1 matches at 11 bases. Looked up from germline, CDR1 is GTSNPN and CDR2 is SVGIG (reference sequence). Germline trimming cut 2 bases from V and 1 base from J; bases unmatched to any gene: 3. CDR3 length: 15 amino acids. In DNA form, the CDR3 reads TGTGCCTGGAGTCTGGGACAGGGGGTCCAAGAGACCCAGTACTTC. This sequence encodes CAWSLGQGVQETQYF.

A single count supports this clone. The gene calls are TRBV2 and TRBJ2-5; D unresolved. The CDR3 is 14 amino acids. With 4 bases removed from V and 1 base from J, the gap between germline ends came to 10 bases. The germline V gene encodes CDR1 SNHLY and CDR2 FYNNEI. CDR3 region: CASSVGQTQETQYF. The DNA for the CDR3 is TGTGCCAGCAGTGTTGGGCAGACCCAAGAGACCCAGTACTTC.

The CDR3 sequence: CASSFDRGTEAFF. In DNA, the CDR3 is TGTGCCAGCAGCTTCGACAGGGGGACTGAAGCTTTCTTT. The chain couples TRBV11-3 to TRBJ1-1; TRBD1 aligns across 9 bases. V was clipped by 3 bases and J by 5 bases; unmatched bases: 1. This CDR3 region has 13 residues. Germline CDR1 reads SGHNT; CDR2 reads YENEEA.

This chain connects TRBV4-1 to TRBJ2-7, with TRBD1 matching 7 bases. The germline V gene encodes CDR1 MGHRA and CDR2 YSYEKL. Trimming cost V 4 bases and J 7 bases; bases outside gene matches: 13. The CDR3 spans 15 residues. The chain's CDR3 is CASSRPNQGVREQYF. CDR3 nucleotides: TGCGCCAGCAGCCGCCCTAATCAGGGGGTGCGGGAGCAGTACTTC.

The chain uses TRBV3-1 (or the pseudogene TRBV3-2) and TRBJ2-1, with D maybe TRBD2 (6 bases). Germline assignment: CDR1 LGHDT and CDR2 YNNKEL (reference sequence). The CDR3 has 14 amino acids. V was shortened by 0 bases and J by 8 bases, with 11 bases between the two germline ends. The CDR3 DNA is TGTGCCAGCAGCCAAGAGGACTACGGTTATGAGCAGTTCTTC. Its protein is CASSQEDYGYEQFF.

CDR3 sequence: CASSQDRGQGRQPQHF. DNA for the CDR3: TGTGCCAGCAGCCAAGATCGAGGACAGGGAAGACAGCCCCAGCATTTT. V usage is TRBV4-2 and J usage is TRBJ1-5; 8 bases map to TRBD1. V trimming: 0 bases; J trimming: 7 bases; junction bases outside the gene matches: 8. The CDR3 extends over 16 amino acids. CDR1 and CDR2 (germline): LGHNA, YNFKEQ.

The genes are TRBV2 and TRBJ1-5; D possibly corresponds to TRBD1 (5 bases). The CDR3 length is 13 residues. V lost 7 bases to trimming and J lost 5 bases, with 12 bases between them. Germline V lookup: CDR1 SNHLY, CDR2 FYNNEI. CDR3 sequence: CASTEGTYQPQHF. The DNA of the CDR3 is TGTGCCAGCACCGAGGGGACTTATCAGCCCCAGCATTTT.

This chain connects TRBV5-1 to TRBJ2-7; a weak D match, TRBD2 (5 bases). Germline CDR1 and CDR2: SGHRS and YFSETQ. There are 14 residues in the CDR3. V was cut by 0 bases and J by 1 base, with 8 bases left in between. CDR3 residues: CASSLGLHSYEQYF. In DNA form, the CDR3 reads TGCGCCAGCAGCTTGGGACTACATTCCTACGAGCAGTACTTC. Complete variable domain (other parts from reference TRBV5-1 and TRBJ2-7): KAGVTQTPRYLIKTRGQQVTLSCSPISGHRSVSWYQQTPGQGLQFLFEYFSETQRNKGNFPGRFSGRQFSNSRSEMNVSTLELGDSALYLCASSLGLHSYEQYFGPGTRLTVT.

This chain links TRBV11-3 with TRBJ2-1, with TRBD2 matching over 8 bases. The CDR3 totals 15 residues. CDR1 is SGHNT and CDR2 is YENEEA in the germline V gene. Trimming cost V 4 bases and J 2 bases; bases outside gene matches: 4. The CDR3 region is CASSSLAATYNEQFF. DNA for the CDR3: TGTGCCAGCAGCTCACTAGCGGCTACCTACAATGAGCAGTTCTTC.

The chain is built from TRBV15 and TRBJ1-1; TRBD1 might be the D (5 bases). The germline V gene encodes CDR1 LNHNV and CDR2 YYDKDF (reference sequence). Trimming cost V 0 bases and J 8 bases, with 19 bases left between them. The CDR3 extends over 16 amino acids. The DNA for the CDR3 is TGTGCCACCAGCAGAGATTTTCAGGGTCCCGCCGTGGAAGCTTTCTTT. It specifies CATSRDFQGPAVEAFF. Variable domain in full (rest from reference TRBV15 and TRBJ1-1): DAMVIQNPRYQVTQFGKPVTLSCSQTLNHNVMYWYQQKSSQAPKLLFHYYDKDFNNEADTPDNFQSRRPNTSFCFLDIRSPGLGDTAMYLCATSRDFQGPAVEAFFGQGTRLTVV.

This clone has a single count. V usage is TRBV7-9 and J usage is TRBJ2-3; 8 bases fit TRBD1. Losses at the gene ends were 5 bases for V and 2 bases for J; bases not matched to a gene: 15. CDR3 size: 18 residues. CDR1 is SEHNR, CDR2 FQNEAQ, per germline (reference sequence). The CDR3 loop reads CASSHTVTGTGATDTQYF. The CDR3 nucleotides are TGTGCCAGCAGCCACACCGTTACCGGGACAGGAGCCACAGATACGCAGTATTTT. The full variable domain, rest sourced from reference TRBV7-9 and TRBJ2-3, is DTGVSQNPRHKITKRGQNVTFRCDPISEHNRLYWYRQTLGQGPEFLTYFQNEAQLEKSRLLSDRFSAERPKGSFSTLEIQRTEQGDSAMYLCASSHTVTGTGATDTQYFGPGTRLTVL.

The V call is TRBV29-1, the J call TRBJ2-5; unclear D gene. V was shortened by 7 bases and J by 4 bases, with 10 bases between the two germline ends. The germline V gene encodes CDR1 SQVTM and CDR2 ANQGSEA. The CDR3 has 11 amino acids. The CDR3 protein is CSADKVETQYF. In DNA form, the CDR3 reads TGCAGCGCAGACAAAGTAGAGACCCAGTACTTC.

The chain carries TRBV27 and TRBJ1-5; D gene ambiguous. CDR3 size: 15 residues. The V gene's germline CDR1 is MNHEY and CDR2 SMNVEV (reference sequence). V lost 3 bases to trimming and J lost 3 bases, with 12 bases between them. CDR3 sequence (DNA): TGTGCCAGCAGTTTGGCCGGGTTAAACAATCAGCCCCAGCATTTT. Its translation is CASSLAGLNNQPQHF.